These 11 T cell receptor beta chains were sequenced from one sample in a study of Ad26.COV2.S vaccination and SARS-CoV-2 variants. As for treatment: about 20 received Ad26.COV2.S at low or high dose, single or two shots; about 5 received placebo; per-sample allocation not given. It was on day 63 after the first vaccine or placebo injection that samples were taken. Clones were read by immunoSEQ multiplex PCR, and TCRdb kept only the in-frame ones, dropping some. The sample has around 500,000 clones, about 88% seen once. Sequencing was performed on peripheral blood, taken in a trial of Ad26.COV2.S vaccine versus placebo. The receptors derive from a person aged 18-60 years who received the Ad26.COV2.S COVID-19 vaccine or a placebo.

The chain is built from TRBV28 and TRBJ1-3, with TRBD1 identical over 7 bases. The germline V gene has CDR1 MDHEN and CDR2 SYDVKM. The CDR3 is made up of 16 amino acids. The J segment lost 0 bases and the V segment lost 1 base, leaving 3 bases of the junction unmatched. CDR3 sequence reads: CASSLFTGDSGNTIYF. CDR3 DNA sequence: TGTGCCAGCAGTTTATTCACAGGGGACTCTGGAAACACCATATATTTT.

Worth noting for this clone: The identical CDR3 is also encoded by other nucleotide sequences in the sample. The chain is built from TRBV9 and TRBJ2-2; tentatively, D is TRBD2 (6 bases). The CDR3 extends over 14 amino acids. Trimming took 0 bases from V and 6 from J, leaving 9 bases between them. Germline CDR1 and CDR2: SGDLS and YYNGEE. CDR3 in amino acids: CASSVDPGAGELFF. In nucleotides, the CDR3 is TGTGCCAGCAGCGTAGATCCGGGGGCCGGGGAGCTGTTTTTT.

The rearrangement uses TRBV3-1 (or the pseudogene TRBV3-2) and TRBJ1-2; TRBD1 might be the D (5 bases). The CDR3 length is 14 residues. Trimming removed 3 bases at V and 7 bases at J, with 15 bases between. The germline V gene encodes CDR1 LGHDT and CDR2 YNNKEL (reference sequence). The CDR3 DNA follows: TGTGCCAGCAGCCATTCCAGGGCATTCGCTGGCTACACCTTC. This translates into CASSHSRAFAGYTF.

The chain has TRBV25-1 and TRBJ1-6; D ambiguous. CDR1 is MGHDK and CDR2 is SYGVNS in the germline V gene. This CDR3 contains 12 residues. Trimming pared 0 bases from V and 9 bases from J, leaving 3 bases between. This CDR3 reads CASSEYGSPLHF. The CDR3 bases are TGTGCCAGCAGTGAATACGGTTCACCCCTCCACTTT. The variable domain in full, completed from reference TRBV25-1 and TRBJ1-6, reads EADIYQTPRYLVIGTGKKITLECSQTMGHDKMYWYQQDPGMELHLIHYSYGVNSTEKGDLSSESTVSRIRTEHFPLTLESARPSHTSQYLCASSEYGSPLHFGNGTRLTVT.

The chain uses TRBV28 and TRBJ1-1; D is unclear. The V gene lost 5 bases and the J gene lost 6 bases, with 13 bases spanning the gap. Germline V gives CDR1 MDHEN, CDR2 SYDVKM. The CDR3 contains 13 residues. The chain's CDR3 is CASSKWADSEAFF. For the CDR3, the DNA is TGTGCCAGCAGTAAATGGGCAGACTCTGAAGCTTTCTTT.

Only a few counts were recorded for this clone. V is TRBV9 and J is TRBJ1-5; D is possibly TRBD1 (5 bases). V was cut by 4 bases and J by 1 base, with 12 bases left in between. The germline V gene encodes CDR1 SGDLS and CDR2 YYNGEE. The CDR3 has 15 amino acids. The CDR3 here is CASSTGGGSNQPQHF. The DNA of the CDR3 is TGTGCCAGCAGCACTGGGGGGGGAAGCAATCAGCCCCAGCATTTT.

The J gene is TRBJ2-1, the V gene TRBV18; the D is unclear. CDR1 and CDR2 (germline): KGHSH, LQKENI. The CDR3 has 14 amino acids. Trimming removed 3 bases from V and 7 bases from J, with 13 bases in between. The CDR3 reads CASSPLTGRNEQFF. CDR3 DNA sequence: TGTGCCAGCTCACCCCTGACTGGACGTAATGAGCAGTTCTTC.

This sequence joins TRBV2 and TRBJ1-5; D gene unclear. The CDR3 totals 13 residues. CDR1 and CDR2 (germline): SNHLY, FYNNEI. V lost 9 bases, J lost 3 bases, and 12 bases lay in between. CDR3 sequence: CASHRAPNQPQHF. The CDR3 DNA reads as TGTGCCAGTCACCGGGCGCCCAATCAGCCCCAGCATTTT.

The V and J genes are TRBV27 and TRBJ2-2, with a tentative D call TRBD2 (6 bases). The CDR3 consists of 15 residues. Germline CDR1 reads MNHEY; CDR2 reads SMNVEV (reference sequence). Between the trimmed V and J ends, which lost 5 bases and 4 bases, there was a span of 14 bases. CDR3 protein: CASSKEGTSTGELFF. The CDR3 DNA follows: TGTGCCAGCAGTAAGGAGGGCACTAGCACCGGGGAGCTGTTTTTT.

The chain is built from TRBV28 and TRBJ1-5, with unresolved D. V lost 9 bases and J 0 bases, leaving 12 bases between the germline ends. Germline V gene lookup returns CDR1 MDHEN and CDR2 SYDVKM. The CDR3 spans 14 residues. As DNA, the CDR3 is TGTGCCAGTTACCCCTCTAATAGCAATCAGCCCCAGCATTTT. It specifies CASYPSNSNQPQHF.

As to this clone: This may come from a read error, since a much larger clone is one base off. The chain recombines TRBV2 with TRBJ1-2, with a tentative D call TRBD1 (6 bases). Germline CDR1 reads SNHLY; CDR2 reads FYNNEI. The CDR3 extends over 13 amino acids. Trimming pared 6 bases from V and 2 bases from J, leaving 10 bases between. The CDR3 sequence: CASSPDSNYGYTF. Written as DNA, the CDR3 is TGTGCCAGCAGCCCGGACAGCAACTATGGCTACACCTTC.